The 29 T cell receptor beta chains given below trace back to one sample, sequenced in a study of OX40 agonist ivuxolimab in advanced cancers. Profiling relied on immunoSEQ multiplex PCR, and the TCRdb table lists in-frame clones only, not all of them. Among some 69,000 clones listed, 70% to 90% were seen once. This specimen was CD4+ or CD8+ T cells sorted from blood, taken in a trial of the OX40 agonist ivuxolimab. Receptors were obtained from an adult with an advanced solid tumor such as melanoma, head and neck, liver or kidney cancer.

V and J are TRBV27 and TRBJ2-3; the match to TRBD2 covers 14 bases. V shed 8 bases, J shed 0 bases, and the junction held 25 bases outside the gene matches. The CDR3 loop spans 23 amino acids. Germline V gene sequence: CDR1 MNHEY, CDR2 SMNVEV (reference sequence). The CDR3 reads CASHRFGLAGGTTFRRSTDTQYF. Here the CDR3 DNA reads TGTGCCAGCCACAGGTTCGGACTAGCGGGAGGCACCACGTTTAGGCGGAGCACAGATACGCAGTATTTT.

V gene TRBV5-1 combines with J gene TRBJ1-1; no clear D. CDR3 size: 13 residues. The germline V gene has CDR1 SGHRS and CDR2 YFSETQ. V shed 2 bases and J shed 1 base, with 6 bases lying between them. The CDR3 region has the DNA TGCGCCAGCAGCTTTAGGACGAACACTGAAGCTTTCTTT. It specifies CASSFRTNTEAFF.

This clone has more than one count but fewer than ten. V gene TRBV6-5 combines with J gene TRBJ2-7; TRBD2 matches 8 bases. This CDR3 has 15 amino acids. CDR1 is MNHEY, CDR2 SVGAGI, per germline. V trimming: 0 bases; J trimming: 5 bases; junction bases outside the gene matches: 6. CDR3 in amino acids: CASSYSSAGGHEQYF. The CDR3 region has the DNA TGTGCCAGCAGTTACTCGTCCGCGGGAGGACACGAGCAGTACTTC.

This chain uses TRBV18 with TRBJ2-5; 8 nucleotides align to TRBD1. Trimming removed 5 bases from V and 3 bases from J; junction bases left unmatched: 8. Germline assignment: CDR1 KGHSH and CDR2 LQKENI. CDR3 length: 15 residues. CDR3 residues: CASSRGTGGEETQYF. DNA of the CDR3: TGTGCCAGCTCAAGAGGGACAGGTGGTGAAGAGACCCAGTACTTC.

The rearrangement links TRBV19 to TRBJ2-5, with D uncertain. The CDR3 spans 14 residues. Germline V CDR1 and CDR2: LNHDA, SQIVND (reference sequence). Trimming cost V 5 bases and J 4 bases, with 14 bases left between them. CDR3 nucleotide sequence: TGTGCCAGTAGTGACCTGACGGTATCAGAGACCCAGTACTTC. Translation: CASSDLTVSETQYF.

V is TRBV5-4 and J is TRBJ2-2, with 11 bases aligning to TRBD2. V shed 2 bases and J 5 bases; nucleotides not matched to a gene: 11. The CDR3 length is 18 residues. Germline CDR1 SGHNT, CDR2 YYREEE (reference sequence). The CDR3 is CASSLLGTSGRGTGELFF. CDR3 nucleotide sequence: TGTGCCAGCAGCTTACTTGGGACTAGCGGCAGAGGGACCGGGGAGCTGTTTTTT.

The rearrangement joins TRBV4-3 to TRBJ2-6; D gene ambiguous. Trimming removed 1 base from V and 2 bases from J, with 9 bases in between. The CDR3 runs to 16 residues. CDR1 and CDR2 (germline): LGHNA, YSLEER. CDR3: CASSQVMRTGANVLTF. In DNA form, the CDR3 reads TGCGCCAGCAGCCAAGTAATGCGGACTGGGGCCAACGTCCTGACTTTC.

The chain has TRBV27 and TRBJ2-4, with 7 bases aligning to TRBD1. The V gene's germline CDR1 is MNHEY and CDR2 SMNVEV (reference sequence). The ends lost 5 bases at V and 8 bases at J; junction bases unmatched: 6. The CDR3 runs to 13 residues. CDR3 residues: CASSMTGSYIQYF. CDR3 DNA sequence: TGTGCCAGCAGTATGACAGGGTCATACATTCAGTACTTC.

As concerns this clone: At one end, the junction sequence differs from germline, possibly due to a read error. This chain links TRBV7-9 with TRBJ2-1, with 10 positions matching TRBD2. Germline V gives CDR1 SEHNR, CDR2 FQNEAQ (reference sequence). This CDR3 spans 14 amino acids. The CDR3 nucleotides are TGTGCCAGCAGCCTAGCGGGAGTTGTAAATGAGCAGTTCTTC. This translates into CASSLAGVVNEQFF.

The chain is built from TRBV5-1 and TRBJ2-3; 7 bases agree with TRBD1. Germline loops: CDR1 SGHRS, CDR2 YFSETQ. The CDR3 runs to 15 residues. The trim removed 0 bases at V and 2 bases at J, leaving 3 bases unmatched. The CDR3 sequence is CASSLGDSYTDTQYF. In DNA form, the CDR3 reads TGCGCCAGCAGCTTGGGGGACAGTTACACAGATACGCAGTATTTT.

This clone appeared a single time. The chain employs TRBV14 and TRBJ2-1, with unresolved D. Germline-derived CDR1 and CDR2 are SGHDN and FVKESK. The V end was cut by 6 bases, the J end by 7 bases, with 10 bases between. This CDR3 spans 12 amino acids. The CDR3 here is CASSPRDNEQFF. In nucleotides, the CDR3 is TGTGCCAGCAGTCCAAGGGATAATGAGCAGTTCTTC.

V gene TRBV18 combines with J gene TRBJ2-3, with no clear D. Trimming stripped 3 bases from V and 4 bases from J, with 14 bases between. The CDR3 has 15 residues. The germline V gene encodes CDR1 KGHSH and CDR2 LQKENI. In nucleotides, the CDR3 is TGTGCCAGCTCACCTTCTGGACCCCTCGCAGATACGCAGTATTTT. Translation: CASSPSGPLADTQYF.

The chain uses TRBV7-9 and TRBJ2-4, with 7 bases that match TRBD1. V lost 5 bases and J lost 5; bases outside the gene matches: 15. Germline V gene data show CDR1 as SEHNR and CDR2 as FQNEAQ (reference sequence). The CDR3 is 17 residues long. The CDR3 DNA is TGTGCCAGCAGCCCCAGGGGGACAGTGTTTAGCGAAAACATTCAGTACTTC. Its protein is CASSPRGTVFSENIQYF.

This clone occurred a few times. The gene calls are TRBV11-2 and TRBJ2-2; 7 nucleotides align to TRBD2. CDR3 length equals 16 residues. Germline values: CDR1 SGHAT, CDR2 FQNNGV. V shed 3 bases and J 5 bases; nucleotides not matched to a gene: 9. CDR3 in DNA: TGTGCCAGCAGCTTTTTACGCGGGAGAACGACCGGGGAGCTGTTTTTT. Translation gives CASSFLRGRTTGELFF.

This clone has just a few counts. The J gene is TRBJ2-1, the V gene TRBV19; unclear D gene. Germline V CDR1 and CDR2: LNHDA, SQIVND (reference sequence). CDR3 length: 11 residues. The V end lost 7 bases, the J end lost 6 bases, and 7 bases lay between the germline ends. The CDR3 DNA reads TGTGCCAGTAACGTAGGCAATGAGCAGTTCTTC. Encoded protein: CASNVGNEQFF.

V usage is TRBV7-9 and J usage is TRBJ2-3; D may correspond to TRBD1 or TRBD2 (5 bases each). The germline V and J ends were trimmed by 5 bases and 2 bases, with 11 bases remaining between them. The CDR3 contains 14 residues. The V gene's germline CDR1 is SEHNR and CDR2 FQNEAQ (reference sequence). As DNA, the CDR3 is TGTGCCAGCAGCCCCGCCGGGGCCACAGATACGCAGTATTTT. Amino acid sequence: CASSPAGATDTQYF.

This clone has just a few counts. The chain is built from TRBV18 and TRBJ1-1; D gene unclear. V gave up 2 bases and J gave up 11 bases, with 6 bases separating them. The CDR3 has 10 residues. The germline V gene has CDR1 KGHSH and CDR2 LQKENI. The CDR3: CASSPENAFF. As DNA, the CDR3 is TGTGCCAGCTCACCAGAAAACGCTTTCTTT.

This chain links TRBV2 with TRBJ1-1; D gene unclear. Trimming took 7 bases from V and 3 from J, leaving 12 bases between them. Per germline, CDR1 SNHLY and CDR2 FYNNEI. This CDR3 spans 13 amino acids. CDR3 sequence (DNA): TGTGCCAGCAAGGTAACCGGGGACACTGAAGCTTTCTTT. As protein: CASKVTGDTEAFF.

V and J are TRBV5-1 and TRBJ2-3; weak D call: TRBD2 (6 bases). V was clipped by 5 bases and J by 0 bases, with 19 bases between them. CDR1 is SGHRS and CDR2 is YFSETQ in the germline V gene. This CDR3 contains 17 residues. In DNA, the CDR3 is TGCGCCAGCAGGAGGAGGGCAGACCCCTCTAGCACAGATACGCAGTATTTT. Translation: CASRRRADPSSTDTQYF.

Comments on this clone: One junction end disagrees with the germline gene, perhaps due to a read error. The chain carries TRBV7-7 and TRBJ2-5; 9 bases line up with TRBD2. Germline CDR1 reads SSHAT; CDR2 reads FNYEAQ (reference sequence). The CDR3 is 16 residues long. The chain's CDR3 is CASSPRFAGGPETQYF. The CDR3 coding sequence is TGTGCTAGCAGCCCAAGGTTCGCGGGAGGGCCTGAGACCCAGTACTTC.

This sequence joins TRBV6-5 and TRBJ2-6; D is ambiguous. V dropped 4 bases and J dropped 2 bases, with 6 bases sitting between them. The CDR3 consists of 14 residues. Looked up from germline, CDR1 is MNHEY and CDR2 is SVGAGI. The CDR3 here is CASSSITGANVLTF. Here the CDR3 DNA reads TGTGCCAGCAGTTCCATTACTGGGGCCAACGTCCTGACTTTC.

The chain recombines TRBV7-9 with TRBJ2-6, with D hard to call. Germline CDR1 is SEHNR and CDR2 is FQNEAQ (reference sequence). This CDR3 has 13 amino acids. V was shortened by 5 bases and J by 4 bases, with 6 bases between the two germline ends. CDR3 sequence: CASSREGANVLTF. The CDR3 DNA reads as TGTGCCAGCAGCCGCGAGGGGGCCAACGTCCTGACTTTC.

The chain employs TRBV27 and TRBJ1-2, with TRBD1 matching over 8 bases. This CDR3 is built from 15 residues. V shed 5 bases and J 3 bases; nucleotides not matched to a gene: 8. Germline V gene sequence: CDR1 MNHEY, CDR2 SMNVEV (reference sequence). CDR3 sequence: CASSLFEDRDYGYTF. DNA of the CDR3: TGTGCCAGCAGTCTCTTCGAGGACAGGGACTATGGCTACACCTTC.

The chain combines TRBV30 with TRBJ2-1, with 15 bases lining up with TRBD2. Germline V lookup: CDR1 GTSNPN, CDR2 SVGIG (reference sequence). The CDR3 length is 14 residues. V lost 5 bases to trimming and J lost 6 bases; unmatched junction nucleotides: 2. The CDR3 DNA is TGTGCCTGGGGGGGACTAGCGGGAGGCAATGAGCAGTTCTTC. It translates to CAWGGLAGGNEQFF. Together with reference TRBV30 and TRBJ2-1, the CDR3 gives the full variable domain: SQTIHQWPATLVQPVGSPLSLECTVEGTSNPNLYWYRQAAGRGLQLLFYSVGIGQISSEVPQNLSASRPQDRQFILSSKKLLLSDSGFYLCAWGGLAGGNEQFFGPGTRLTVL.

This clone was detected only a few times. J is TRBJ2-5 and V is TRBV7-2; 7 nucleotides align to TRBD1. Germline V CDR1 and CDR2: SGHTA, FQGNSA. V shed 5 bases and J 5 bases; nucleotides not matched to a gene: 5. This CDR3 is built from 13 residues. The CDR3 region has the DNA TGTGCCAGCAGCCGAGACAGGGATGAGACCCAGTACTTC. Residues: CASSRDRDETQYF.

This chain joins TRBV9 and TRBJ2-3; tentatively, D is TRBD2 (6 bases). Trimming stripped 5 bases from V and 3 bases from J, with 16 bases between. There are 15 residues in the CDR3. In germline, CDR1 is SGDLS, CDR2 YYNGEE. The CDR3 DNA reads as TGTGCCAGCAGGGGTACGGGGGAGTTAACAGATACGCAGTATTTT. It yields the protein CASRGTGELTDTQYF. The full variable domain, completed using reference TRBV9 and TRBJ2-3, is DSGVTQTPKHLITATGQRVTLRCSPRSGDLSVYWYQQSLDQGLQFLIQYYNGEERAKGNILERFSAQQFPDLHSELNLSSLELGDSALYFCASRGTGELTDTQYFGPGTRLTVL.

V is TRBV27 and J is TRBJ2-7; D is unclear. The germline V and J ends were trimmed by 3 bases and 5 bases, with 5 bases remaining between them. The CDR3 is 11 amino acids. Germline CDR1 reads MNHEY; CDR2 reads SMNVEV (reference sequence). CDR3 in amino acids: CASSLINEQYF. CDR3 nucleotide sequence: TGTGCCAGCAGTTTGATCAACGAGCAGTACTTC.

The chain uses TRBV5-1 and TRBJ2-1; 13 bases fit TRBD2. The germline CDR1 and CDR2 sequences are SGHRS and YFSETQ. Germline trimming cut 4 bases from V and 0 bases from J; bases unmatched to any gene: 10. CDR3 length equals 19 residues. CDR3 loop: CASSPAGLAGELSYNEQFF. CDR3 DNA: TGCGCCAGCAGCCCGGCCGGACTAGCGGGAGAGCTCTCCTACAATGAGCAGTTCTTC.

The chain is built from TRBV5-1 and TRBJ2-5; 12 bases align to TRBD2. J gave up 5 bases and V 0 bases, and 8 bases lay outside the gene matches. The germline CDR1 and CDR2 sequences are SGHRS and YFSETQ. This CDR3 contains 17 residues. CDR3 sequence reads: CASSLEASGRAGETQYF. In DNA, the CDR3 is TGCGCCAGCAGCTTGGAGGCTAGCGGGAGGGCCGGCGAGACCCAGTACTTC.